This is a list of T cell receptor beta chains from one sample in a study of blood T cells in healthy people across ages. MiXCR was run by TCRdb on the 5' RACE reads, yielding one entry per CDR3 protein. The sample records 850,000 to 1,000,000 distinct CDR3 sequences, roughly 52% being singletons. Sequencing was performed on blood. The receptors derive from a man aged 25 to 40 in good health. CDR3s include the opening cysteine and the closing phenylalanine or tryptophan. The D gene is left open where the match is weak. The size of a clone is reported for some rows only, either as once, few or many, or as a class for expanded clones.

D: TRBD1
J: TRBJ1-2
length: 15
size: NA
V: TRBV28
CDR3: CASSWTGGAIYGYTF
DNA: TGTGCCAGCAGCTGGACAGGGGGCGCCATCTATGGCTACACCTTC

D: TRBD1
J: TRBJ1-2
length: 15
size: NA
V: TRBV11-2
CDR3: CASSAGTGFTYGYTF
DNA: TGTGCCAGCAGCGCCGGGACAGGGTTTACGTATGGCTACACCTTC

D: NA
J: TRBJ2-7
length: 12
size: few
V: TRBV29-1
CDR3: CSGQTGPGEQYF
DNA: TGCAGCGGACAAACGGGGCCGGGCGAGCAGTACTTC

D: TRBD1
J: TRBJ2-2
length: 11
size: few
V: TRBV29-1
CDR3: CSAGGTGELFF
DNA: TGCAGCGCAGGGGGCACCGGGGAGCTGTTTTTT

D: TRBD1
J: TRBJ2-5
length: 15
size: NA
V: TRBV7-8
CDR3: CASSSGQGGQETQYF
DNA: TGTGCCAGCAGCTCGGGACAGGGAGGGCAAGAGACCCAGTACTTC

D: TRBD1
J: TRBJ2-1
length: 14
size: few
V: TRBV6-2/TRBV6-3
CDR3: CASSYDNRGRKQFF
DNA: TGTGCCAGCAGTTACGACAACAGGGGTAGAAAACAGTTCTTC

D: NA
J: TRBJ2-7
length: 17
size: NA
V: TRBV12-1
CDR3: CASSFAIPTSDSYEQYF
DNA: TGTGCCAGCAGCTTTGCCATCCCCACTAGCGATAGCTACGAGCAGTACTTC

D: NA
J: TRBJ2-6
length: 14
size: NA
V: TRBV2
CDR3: CASTTGPGANVLTF
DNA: TGTGCCAGCACTACAGGGCCTGGGGCCAACGTCCTGACTTTC

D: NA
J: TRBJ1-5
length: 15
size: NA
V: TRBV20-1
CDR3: CSASGVERRNQPQHF
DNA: TGCAGTGCTAGCGGGGTCGAAAGGAGGAATCAGCCCCAGCATTTT

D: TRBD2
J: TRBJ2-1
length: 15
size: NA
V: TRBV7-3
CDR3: CASSLSGTSQGEQFF
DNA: TGTGCCAGCAGCTTAAGCGGGACTAGTCAGGGTGAGCAGTTCTTC

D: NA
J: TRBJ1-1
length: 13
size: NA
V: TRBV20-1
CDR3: CSARRGANTEAFF
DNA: TGCAGTGCTAGGCGGGGGGCGAACACTGAAGCTTTCTTT

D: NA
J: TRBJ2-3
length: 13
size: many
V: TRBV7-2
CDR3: CASSLRGADTQYF
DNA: TGTGCCAGCAGCTTAAGAGGGGCAGATACGCAGTATTTT

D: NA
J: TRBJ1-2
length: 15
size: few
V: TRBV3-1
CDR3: CASSPALEGSYGYTF
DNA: TGTGCCAGCAGCCCGGCATTGGAAGGAAGCTATGGCTACACCTTC

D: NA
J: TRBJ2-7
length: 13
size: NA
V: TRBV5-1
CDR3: CASSLGPVNEQYF
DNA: TGCGCCAGCAGCTTGGGCCCGGTCAATGAGCAGTACTTC

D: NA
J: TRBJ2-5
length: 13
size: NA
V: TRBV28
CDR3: CASGQPTLETQYF
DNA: TGTGCCAGCGGGCAGCCTACGCTAGAGACCCAGTACTTC

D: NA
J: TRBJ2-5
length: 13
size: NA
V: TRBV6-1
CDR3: CASSEASWRGQYF
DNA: TGTGCCAGCAGTGAAGCGTCCTGGAGGGGCCAGTACTTC

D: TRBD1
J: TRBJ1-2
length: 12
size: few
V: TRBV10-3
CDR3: CAVGTGDNGYTF
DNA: TGTGCCGTCGGGACAGGGGATAATGGCTACACCTTC

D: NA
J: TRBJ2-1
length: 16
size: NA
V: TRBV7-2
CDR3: CASSLAWQGGYNEQFF
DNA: TGTGCCAGCAGCTTAGCATGGCAGGGTGGATACAATGAGCAGTTCTTC

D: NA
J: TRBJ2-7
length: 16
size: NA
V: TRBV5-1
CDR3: CASSLAGGGGSYEQYF
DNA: TGCGCCAGCAGCTTGGCCGGAGGGGGAGGGTCCTACGAGCAGTACTTC

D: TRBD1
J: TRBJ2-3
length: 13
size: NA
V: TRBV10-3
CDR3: CASHRDRTDTQYF
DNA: TGTGCCAGCCACAGGGACAGAACAGATACGCAGTATTTT

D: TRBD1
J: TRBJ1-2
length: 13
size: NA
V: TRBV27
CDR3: CASSLGQIDGYTF
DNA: TGTGCCAGCAGCCTGGGACAGATTGATGGCTACACCTTC

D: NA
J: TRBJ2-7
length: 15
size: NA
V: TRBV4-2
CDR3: CASSQAPGESYEQYF
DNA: TGTGCCAGCAGCCAAGCTCCGGGGGAGTCCTACGAGCAGTACTTC

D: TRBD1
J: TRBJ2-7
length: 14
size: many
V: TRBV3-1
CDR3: CASSRLRTGIEQYF
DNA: TGTGCCAGCAGCCGCCTACGGACAGGGATCGAGCAGTACTTC

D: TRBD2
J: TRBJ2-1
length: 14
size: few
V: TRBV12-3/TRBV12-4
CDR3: CASSSKTSGTEQFF
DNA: TGTGCCAGCAGTTCGAAGACTAGCGGGACTGAGCAGTTCTTC

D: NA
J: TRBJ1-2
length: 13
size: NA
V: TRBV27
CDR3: CASSPSWDYGYTF
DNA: TGTGCCAGCAGCCCAAGCTGGGACTATGGCTACACCTTC

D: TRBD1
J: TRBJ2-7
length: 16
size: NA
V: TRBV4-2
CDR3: CASSKELGQVHDEQYF
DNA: TGTGCCAGCAGTAAAGAATTGGGACAGGTCCATGACGAGCAGTACTTC

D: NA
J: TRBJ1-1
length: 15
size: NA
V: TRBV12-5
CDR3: CASGPDGYMNTEAFF
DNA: TGTGCTAGTGGTCCTGACGGTTACATGAACACTGAAGCTTTCTTT

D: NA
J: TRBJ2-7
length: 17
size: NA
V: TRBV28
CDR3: CASSSPLGTGNTYEQYF
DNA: TGTGCCAGCAGCTCCCCACTCGGGACGGGCAATACCTACGAGCAGTACTTC

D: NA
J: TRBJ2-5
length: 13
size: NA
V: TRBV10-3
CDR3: CVISGEGLKTQYF
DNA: TGTGTCATCAGTGGCGAGGGGCTTAAGACCCAGTACTTC

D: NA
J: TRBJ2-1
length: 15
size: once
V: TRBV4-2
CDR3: CASSPRLAQGNEQFF
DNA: TGTGCCAGCAGCCCCCGACTAGCACAGGGAAATGAGCAGTTCTTC

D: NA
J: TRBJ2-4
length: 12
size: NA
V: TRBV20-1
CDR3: CSAEPVRNIQYF
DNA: TGCAGTGCTGAACCTGTCCGGAACATTCAGTACTTC

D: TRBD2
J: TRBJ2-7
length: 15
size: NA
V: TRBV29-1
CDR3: CSVEDERGVPYEQYF
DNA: TGCAGCGTTGAAGATGAGCGGGGGGTCCCCTACGAGCAGTACTTC

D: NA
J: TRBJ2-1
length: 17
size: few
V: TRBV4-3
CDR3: CASSRNGGRQVTNEQFF
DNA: TGCGCCAGCAGCCGTAATGGCGGACGACAGGTAACCAATGAGCAGTTCTTC

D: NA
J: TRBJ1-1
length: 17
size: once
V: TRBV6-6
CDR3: CASSYPQGIGSEAEAFF
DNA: TGTGCCAGCAGTTACCCTCAGGGAATTGGGTCGGAGGCTGAAGCTTTCTTT

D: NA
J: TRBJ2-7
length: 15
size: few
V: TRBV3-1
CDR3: CASSQEWSSSYEQYF
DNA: TGTGCCAGCAGCCAAGAATGGAGCAGCTCCTACGAGCAGTACTTC

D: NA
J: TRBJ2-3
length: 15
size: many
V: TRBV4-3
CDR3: CASSQDLRGTDTQYF
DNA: TGCGCCAGCAGCCAAGATTTACGGGGCACAGATACGCAGTATTTT

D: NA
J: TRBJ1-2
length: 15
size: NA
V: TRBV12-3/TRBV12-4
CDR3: CASSFPQRGYYGYTF
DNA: TGTGCCAGCAGTTTTCCCCAGCGAGGGTACTATGGCTACACCTTC